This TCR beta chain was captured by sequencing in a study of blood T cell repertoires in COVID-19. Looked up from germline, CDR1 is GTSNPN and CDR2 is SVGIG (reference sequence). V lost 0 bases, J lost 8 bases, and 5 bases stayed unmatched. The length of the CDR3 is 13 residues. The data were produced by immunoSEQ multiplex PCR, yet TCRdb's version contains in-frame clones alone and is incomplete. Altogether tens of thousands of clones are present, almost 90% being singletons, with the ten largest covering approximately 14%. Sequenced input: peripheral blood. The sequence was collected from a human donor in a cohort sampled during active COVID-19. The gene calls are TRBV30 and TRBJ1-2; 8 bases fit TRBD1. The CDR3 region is CAWSVQGVEGYTF. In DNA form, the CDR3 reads TGTGCCTGGAGTGTACAGGGGGTGGAAGGCTACACCTTC.